The sequence of this TCR beta chain was determined in a study of cytomegalovirus exposure and HLA in healthy donors. Turning to the study itself: Approximately 190 million T cells yielded approximately 100 million unique TCR beta sequences, as an earlier analysis found. Findings and caveats of the study: A cluster of highly shared sequence variants was likely a sequencing artifact. A later analysis found most CMV-associated TCR beta chains apparently HLA-restricted. Versus the approximately 670-donor mean, an Asian-associated ancestry cluster reportedly showed fewer N-insertions in a later analysis.

The CDR3 contains 12 residues. Between the trimmed V and J ends, which lost 7 bases and 2 bases, there was a span of 8 bases. The germline V gene encodes CDR1 WSHSY and CDR2 SAAADI. PCR amplification relied on 60 Vbeta primers (plus 13 Jbeta primers). The method was immunoSEQ multiplex PCR; TCRdb's version includes in-frame clones alone and lacks a portion of them. The profile shows 95,000 to 110,000 clones, less than 85% of them singletons. In this sample, this clone is medium-sized. The target antigen is unknown. The receptor was isolated from a woman between 40 and 50 years old in good health and CMV-seropositive. The chain combines TRBV10-2 with TRBJ1-1, with D perhaps TRBD1 (5 bases). Sequencing was done on a sample of PBMCs. The DNA for the CDR3 is TGCGCCAGCAAGGGGATCAACACTGAAGCTTTCTTT. Translation gives CASKGINTEAFF.